The present T cell receptor beta chain was sequenced within a study of T cells in women clearing cervical HPV infection. Profiling relied on immunoSEQ multiplex PCR, and the TCRdb table lists in-frame clones only, not all of them. The specimen's table records 15,000 to 20,000 clones. As for this clone: The read halts 3 residues ahead of the CDR3 end, with the missing end drawn from the germline J gene.

The CDR3 consists of 15 residues. CDR1 and CDR2 from the germline V gene are SGHRS and YFSETQ. Trimming took 1 base from V and 6 from J; bases not matched to a gene: 4. Cervical HPV DNA detected by MY09/MY11 PCR, typed by dot-blot. The gene calls are TRBV5-1 and TRBJ1-6; 7 nucleotides match TRBD1. The sample comprised blood buffy coat. The clonotype originates from a woman aged 18 to 75 with a cervical HPV16 infection that either progressed to CIN3+ or cleared (not recorded which). CDR3 bases read: TGCGCCAGCAGCTTGAGCAGGGGGAGTAATTCACCC. The encoded protein is CASSLSRGSNSP. In full, the CDR3 reads CASSLSRGSNSPLHF. The whole variable domain, filled in from reference TRBV5-1 and TRBJ1-6, reads KAGVTQTPRYLIKTRGQQVTLSCSPISGHRSVSWYQQTPGQGLQFLFEYFSETQRNKGNFPGRFSGRQFSNSRSEMNVSTLELGDSALYLCASSLSRGSNSPLHFGNGTRLTVT.